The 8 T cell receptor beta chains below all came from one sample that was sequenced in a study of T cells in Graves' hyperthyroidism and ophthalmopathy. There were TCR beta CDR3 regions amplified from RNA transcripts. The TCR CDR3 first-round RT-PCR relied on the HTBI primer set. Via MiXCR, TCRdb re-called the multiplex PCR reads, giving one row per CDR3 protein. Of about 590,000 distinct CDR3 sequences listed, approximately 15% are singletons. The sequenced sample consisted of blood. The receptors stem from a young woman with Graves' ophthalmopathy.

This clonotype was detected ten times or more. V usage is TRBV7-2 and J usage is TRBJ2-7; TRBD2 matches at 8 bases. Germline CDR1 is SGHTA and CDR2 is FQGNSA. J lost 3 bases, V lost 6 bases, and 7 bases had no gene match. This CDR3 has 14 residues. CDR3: CASRGAGVDYEQYF. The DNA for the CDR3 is TGTGCCAGCAGAGGAGCGGGAGTGGACTACGAGCAGTACTTC.

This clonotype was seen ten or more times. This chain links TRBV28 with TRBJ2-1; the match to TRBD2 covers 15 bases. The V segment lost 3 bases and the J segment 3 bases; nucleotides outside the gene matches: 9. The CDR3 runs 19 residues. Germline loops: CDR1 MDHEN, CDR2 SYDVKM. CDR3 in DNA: TGTGCCAGCAGTTTGCCCCCGGGACTAGCGGGAGGAAACTACAATGAGCAGTTCTTC. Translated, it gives CASSLPPGLAGGNYNEQFF.

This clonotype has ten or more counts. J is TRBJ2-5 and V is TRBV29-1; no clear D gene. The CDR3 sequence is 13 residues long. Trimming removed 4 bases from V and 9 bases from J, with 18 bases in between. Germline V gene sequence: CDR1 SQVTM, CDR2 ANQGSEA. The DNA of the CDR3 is TGCAGCGTTGTGGTCAGCCCCCTATGGCCCCAGTACTTC. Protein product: CSVVVSPLWPQYF.

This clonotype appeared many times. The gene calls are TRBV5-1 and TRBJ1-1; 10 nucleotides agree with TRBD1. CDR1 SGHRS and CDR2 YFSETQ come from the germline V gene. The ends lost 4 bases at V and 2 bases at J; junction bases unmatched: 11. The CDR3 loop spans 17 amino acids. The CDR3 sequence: CASSHLQGQGVNTEAFF. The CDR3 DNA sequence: TGCGCCAGCAGCCATCTCCAAGGACAGGGGGTAAACACTGAAGCTTTCTTT.

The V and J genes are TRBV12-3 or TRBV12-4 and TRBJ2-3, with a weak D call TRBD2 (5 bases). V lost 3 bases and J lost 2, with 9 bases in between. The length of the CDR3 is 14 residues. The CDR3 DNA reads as TGTGCCAGCAGTTTTACGGGAAACACAGATACGCAGTATTTT. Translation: CASSFTGNTDTQYF.

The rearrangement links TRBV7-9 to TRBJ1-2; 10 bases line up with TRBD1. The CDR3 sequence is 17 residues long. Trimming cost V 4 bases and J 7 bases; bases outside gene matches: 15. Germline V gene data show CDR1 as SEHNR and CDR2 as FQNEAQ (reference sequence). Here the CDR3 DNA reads TGTGCCAGCAGCTCTCCTTCACCCGGACAGGGGGATTCTGGCTACACCTTC. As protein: CASSSPSPGQGDSGYTF.

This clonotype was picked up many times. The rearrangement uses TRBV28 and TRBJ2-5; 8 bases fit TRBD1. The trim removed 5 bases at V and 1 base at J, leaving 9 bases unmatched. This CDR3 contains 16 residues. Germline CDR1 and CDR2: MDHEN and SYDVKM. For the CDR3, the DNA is TGTGCCAGCAGTCACCGGGACAGGATACCCCAAGAGACCCAGTACTTC. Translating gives CASSHRDRIPQETQYF.

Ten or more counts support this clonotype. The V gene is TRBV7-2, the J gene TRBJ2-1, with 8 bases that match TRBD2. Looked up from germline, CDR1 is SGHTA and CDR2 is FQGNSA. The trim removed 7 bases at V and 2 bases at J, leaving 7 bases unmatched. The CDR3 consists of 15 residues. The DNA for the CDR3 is TGTGCCAGCAACCCCGGGGGGGAAGCCTACAATGAGCAGTTCTTC. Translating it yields CASNPGGEAYNEQFF.